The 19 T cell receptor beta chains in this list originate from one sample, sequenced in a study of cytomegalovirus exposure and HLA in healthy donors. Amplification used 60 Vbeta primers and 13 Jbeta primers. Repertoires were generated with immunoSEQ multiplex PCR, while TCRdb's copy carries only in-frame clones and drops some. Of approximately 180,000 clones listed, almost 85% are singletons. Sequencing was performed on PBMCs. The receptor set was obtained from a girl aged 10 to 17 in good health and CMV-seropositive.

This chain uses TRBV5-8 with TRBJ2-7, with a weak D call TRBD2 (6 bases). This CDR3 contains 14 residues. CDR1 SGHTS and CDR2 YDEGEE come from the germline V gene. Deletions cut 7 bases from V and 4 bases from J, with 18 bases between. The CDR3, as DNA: TGTGCCAGCTTCCCGGGGACTGGGTCGTACGAGCAGTACTTC. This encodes CASFPGTGSYEQYF.

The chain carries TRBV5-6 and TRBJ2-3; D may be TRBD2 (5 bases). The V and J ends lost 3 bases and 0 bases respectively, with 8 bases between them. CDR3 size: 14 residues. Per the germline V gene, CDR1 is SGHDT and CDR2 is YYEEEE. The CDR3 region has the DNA TGTGCCAGCAGCTCGGGGTCTAGCACAGATACGCAGTATTTT. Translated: CASSSGSSTDTQYF.

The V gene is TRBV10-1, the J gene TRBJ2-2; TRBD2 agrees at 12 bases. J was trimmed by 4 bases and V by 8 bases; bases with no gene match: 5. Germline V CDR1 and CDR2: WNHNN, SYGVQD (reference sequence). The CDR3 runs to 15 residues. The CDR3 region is CASAKGLAGTGELFF. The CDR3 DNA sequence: TGCGCCAGCGCAAAGGGACTAGCGGGCACCGGGGAGCTGTTTTTT.

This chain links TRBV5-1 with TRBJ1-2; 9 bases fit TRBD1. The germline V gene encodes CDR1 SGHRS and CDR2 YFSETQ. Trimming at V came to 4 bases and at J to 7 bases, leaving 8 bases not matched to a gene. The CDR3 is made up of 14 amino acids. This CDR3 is CASSLGQGASGYTF. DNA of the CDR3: TGCGCCAGCAGCCTGGGACAGGGAGCCAGTGGCTACACCTTC.

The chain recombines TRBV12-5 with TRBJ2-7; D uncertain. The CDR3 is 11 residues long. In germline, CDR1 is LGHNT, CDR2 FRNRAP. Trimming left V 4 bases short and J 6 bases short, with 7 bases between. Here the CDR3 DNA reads TGTGCTAGTGGTTACCGGAGCGAGCAGTACTTC. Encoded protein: CASGYRSEQYF.

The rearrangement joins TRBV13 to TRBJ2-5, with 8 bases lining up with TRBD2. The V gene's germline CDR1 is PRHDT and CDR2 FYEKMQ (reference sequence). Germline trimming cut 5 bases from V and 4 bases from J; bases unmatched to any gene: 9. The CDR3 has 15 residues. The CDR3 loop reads CASSRSGGPGETQYF. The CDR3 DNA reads TGTGCCAGCAGCCGTTCGGGGGGGCCAGGAGAGACCCAGTACTTC.

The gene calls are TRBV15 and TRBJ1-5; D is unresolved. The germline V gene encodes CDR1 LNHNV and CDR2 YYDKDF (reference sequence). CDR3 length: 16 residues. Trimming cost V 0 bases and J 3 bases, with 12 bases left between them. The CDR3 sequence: CATSRDLQFNNQPQHF. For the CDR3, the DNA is TGTGCCACCAGCAGAGATCTACAGTTCAACAATCAGCCCCAGCATTTT.

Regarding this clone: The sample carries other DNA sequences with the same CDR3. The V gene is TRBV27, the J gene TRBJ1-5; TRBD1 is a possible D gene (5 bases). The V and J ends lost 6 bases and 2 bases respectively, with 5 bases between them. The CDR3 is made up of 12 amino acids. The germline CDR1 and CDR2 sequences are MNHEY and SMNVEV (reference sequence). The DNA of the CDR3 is TGTGCCAGCAGGACAGGCAATCAGCCCCAGCATTTT. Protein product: CASRTGNQPQHF.

The CDR3 sequence is CASSLGRDQPQHF. The CDR3 DNA is TGTGCCAGCAGCTTAGGGCGGGATCAGCCCCAGCATTTT. V gene TRBV7-2 combines with J gene TRBJ1-5; D unresolved. V was pared by 1 base and J by 5 bases, with 6 bases between. CDR3 length equals 13 residues. Germline CDR1 reads SGHTA; CDR2 reads FQGNSA.

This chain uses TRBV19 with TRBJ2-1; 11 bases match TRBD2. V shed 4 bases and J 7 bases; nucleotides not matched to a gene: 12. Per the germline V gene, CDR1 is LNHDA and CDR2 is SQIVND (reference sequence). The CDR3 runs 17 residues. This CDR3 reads CASSKPGLADHKNEQFF. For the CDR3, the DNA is TGTGCCAGTAGTAAACCGGGACTAGCGGACCATAAGAATGAGCAGTTCTTC.

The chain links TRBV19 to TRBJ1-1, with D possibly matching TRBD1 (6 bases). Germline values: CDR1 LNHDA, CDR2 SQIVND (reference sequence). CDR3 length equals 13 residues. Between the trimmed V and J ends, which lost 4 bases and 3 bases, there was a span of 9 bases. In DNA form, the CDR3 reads TGTGCCAGTAGTACCGAGGGGGACACTGAAGCTTTCTTT. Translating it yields CASSTEGDTEAFF.

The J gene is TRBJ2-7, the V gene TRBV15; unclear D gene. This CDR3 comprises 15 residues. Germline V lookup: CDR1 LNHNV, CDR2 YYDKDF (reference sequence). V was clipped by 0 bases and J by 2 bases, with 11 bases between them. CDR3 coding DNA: TGTGCCACCAGCAGAGACGGTTATTTCCCCTACGAGCAGTACTTC. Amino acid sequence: CATSRDGYFPYEQYF.

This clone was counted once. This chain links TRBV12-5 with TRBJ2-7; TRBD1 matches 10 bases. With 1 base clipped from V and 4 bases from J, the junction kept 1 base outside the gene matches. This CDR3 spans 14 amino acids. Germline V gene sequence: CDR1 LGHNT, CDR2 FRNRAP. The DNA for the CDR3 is TGTGCTAGTGGTTTGGGGGACAGGGGATACGAGCAGTACTTC. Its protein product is CASGLGDRGYEQYF.

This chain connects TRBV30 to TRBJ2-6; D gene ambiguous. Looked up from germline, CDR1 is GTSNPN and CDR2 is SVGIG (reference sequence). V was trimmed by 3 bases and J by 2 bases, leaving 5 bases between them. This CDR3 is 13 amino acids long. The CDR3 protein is CAWSRTGANVLTF. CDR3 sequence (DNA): TGTGCCTGGAGCCGTACTGGGGCCAACGTCCTGACTTTC. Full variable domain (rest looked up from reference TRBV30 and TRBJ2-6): SQTIHQWPATLVQPVGSPLSLECTVEGTSNPNLYWYRQAAGRGLQLLFYSVGIGQISSEVPQNLSASRPQDRQFILSSKKLLLSDSGFYLCAWSRTGANVLTFGAGSRLTVL.

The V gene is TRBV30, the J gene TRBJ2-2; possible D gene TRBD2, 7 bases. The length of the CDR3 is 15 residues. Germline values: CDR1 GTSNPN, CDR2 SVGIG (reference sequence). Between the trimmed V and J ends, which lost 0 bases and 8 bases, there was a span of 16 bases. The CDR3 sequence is CAWSVGVAGAGELFF. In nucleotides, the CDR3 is TGTGCCTGGAGTGTAGGTGTCGCGGGGGCGGGGGAGCTGTTTTTT.

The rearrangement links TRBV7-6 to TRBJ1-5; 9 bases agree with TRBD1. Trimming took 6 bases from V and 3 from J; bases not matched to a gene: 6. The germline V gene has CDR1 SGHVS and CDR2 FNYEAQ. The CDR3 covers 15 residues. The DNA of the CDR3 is TGTGCCAGCAGTAGCGGGACAGGGAACAATCAGCCCCAGCATTTT. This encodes CASSSGTGNNQPQHF. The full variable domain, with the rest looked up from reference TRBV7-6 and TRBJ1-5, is GAGVSQSPRYKVTKRGQDVALRCDPISGHVSLYWYRQALGQGPEFLTYFNYEAQQDKSGLPNDRFSAERPEGSISTLTIQRTEQRDSAMYRCASSSGTGNNQPQHFGDGTRLSIL.

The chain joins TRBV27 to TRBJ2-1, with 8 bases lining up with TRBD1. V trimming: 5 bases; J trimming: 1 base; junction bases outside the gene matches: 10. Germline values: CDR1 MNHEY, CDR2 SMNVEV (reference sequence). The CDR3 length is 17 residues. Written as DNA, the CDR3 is TGTGCCAGCAGTCCACGGACAGGGTCCATTTCCTACAATGAGCAGTTCTTC. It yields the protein CASSPRTGSISYNEQFF.

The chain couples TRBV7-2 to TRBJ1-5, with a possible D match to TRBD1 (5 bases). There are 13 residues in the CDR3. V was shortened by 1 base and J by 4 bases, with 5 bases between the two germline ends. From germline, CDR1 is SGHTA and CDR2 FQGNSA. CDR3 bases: TGTGCCAGCAGCTTAGACAGGAATCAGCCCCAGCATTTT. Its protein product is CASSLDRNQPQHF.

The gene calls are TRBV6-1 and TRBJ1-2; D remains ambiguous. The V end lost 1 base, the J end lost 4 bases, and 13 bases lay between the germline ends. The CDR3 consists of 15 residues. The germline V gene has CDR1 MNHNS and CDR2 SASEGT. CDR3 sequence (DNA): TGTGCCAGCAGTGAAGTACGGGGATCAAGCTATGGCTACACCTTC. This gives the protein CASSEVRGSSYGYTF.